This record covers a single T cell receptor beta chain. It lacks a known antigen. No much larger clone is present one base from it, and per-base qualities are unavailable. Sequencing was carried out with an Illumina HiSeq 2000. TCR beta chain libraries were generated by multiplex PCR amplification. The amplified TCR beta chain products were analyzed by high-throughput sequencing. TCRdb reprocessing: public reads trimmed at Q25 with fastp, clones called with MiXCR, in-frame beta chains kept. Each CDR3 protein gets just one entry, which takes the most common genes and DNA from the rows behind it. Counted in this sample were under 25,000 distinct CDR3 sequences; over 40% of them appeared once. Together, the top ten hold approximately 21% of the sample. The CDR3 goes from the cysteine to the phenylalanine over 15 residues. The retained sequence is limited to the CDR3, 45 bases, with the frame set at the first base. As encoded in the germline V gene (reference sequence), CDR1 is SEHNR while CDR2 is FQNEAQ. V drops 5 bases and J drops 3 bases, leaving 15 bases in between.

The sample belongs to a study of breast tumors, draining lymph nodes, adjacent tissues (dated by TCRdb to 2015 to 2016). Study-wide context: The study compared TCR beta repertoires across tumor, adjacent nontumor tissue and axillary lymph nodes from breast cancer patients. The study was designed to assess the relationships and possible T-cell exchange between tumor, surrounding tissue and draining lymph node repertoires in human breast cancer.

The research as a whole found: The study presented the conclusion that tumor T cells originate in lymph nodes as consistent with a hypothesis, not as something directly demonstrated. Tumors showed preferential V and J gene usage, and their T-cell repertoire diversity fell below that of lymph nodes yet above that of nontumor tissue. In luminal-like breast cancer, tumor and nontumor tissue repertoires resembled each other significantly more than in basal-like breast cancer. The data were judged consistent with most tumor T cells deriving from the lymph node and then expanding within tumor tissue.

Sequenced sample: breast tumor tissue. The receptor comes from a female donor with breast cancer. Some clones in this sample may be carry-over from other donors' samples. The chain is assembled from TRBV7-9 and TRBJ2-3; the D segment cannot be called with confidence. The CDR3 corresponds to CASSQPAQATDTQYF. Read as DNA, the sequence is TGTGCCAGCAGCCAGCCCGCCCAGGCTACAGATACGCAGTATTTT. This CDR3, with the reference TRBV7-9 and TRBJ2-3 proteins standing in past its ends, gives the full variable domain DTGVSQNPRHKITKRGQNVTFRCDPISEHNRLYWYRQTLGQGPEFLTYFQNEAQLEKSRLLSDRFSAERPKGSFSTLEIQRTEQGDSAMYLCASSQPAQATDTQYFGPGTRLTVL.